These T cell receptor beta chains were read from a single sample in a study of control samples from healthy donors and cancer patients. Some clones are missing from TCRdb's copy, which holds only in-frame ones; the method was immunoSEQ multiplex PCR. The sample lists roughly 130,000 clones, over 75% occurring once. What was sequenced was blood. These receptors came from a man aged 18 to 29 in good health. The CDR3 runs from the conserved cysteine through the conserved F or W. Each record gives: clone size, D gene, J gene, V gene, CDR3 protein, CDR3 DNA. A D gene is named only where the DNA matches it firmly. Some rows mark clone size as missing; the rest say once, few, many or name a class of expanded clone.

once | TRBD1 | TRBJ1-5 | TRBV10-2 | CATTTGGGQPQHF | TGCGCCACGACGACAGGGGGAGGTCAGCCCCAGCATTTT
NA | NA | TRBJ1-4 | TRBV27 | CASSYGVGEKLFF | TGTGCCAGCAGTTACGGTGTCGGGGAAAAACTGTTTTTT
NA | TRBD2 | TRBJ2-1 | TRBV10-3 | CAISGLAGGNEQFF | TGTGCCATCAGCGGACTAGCGGGGGGAAATGAGCAGTTCTTC
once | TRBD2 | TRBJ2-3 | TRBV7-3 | CASSSSGSVDTQYF | TGTGCCAGCAGCTCAAGCGGGAGTGTAGATACGCAGTATTTT
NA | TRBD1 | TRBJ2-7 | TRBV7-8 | CASSRTGYEQYF | TGTGCCAGCAGCCGGACAGGCTACGAGCAGTACTTC
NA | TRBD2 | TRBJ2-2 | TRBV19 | CASSMFSGRLSTGELFF | TGTGCCAGTAGTATGTTTAGCGGGAGGTTAAGCACCGGGGAGCTGTTTTTT
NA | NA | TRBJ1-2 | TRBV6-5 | CANRDNSNYGYTF | TGTGCTAATCGGGACAATTCTAACTATGGCTACACCTTC
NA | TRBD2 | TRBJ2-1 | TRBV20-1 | CSASYSGGFSYNEQFF | TGCAGTGCTAGTTACAGCGGGGGGTTCTCCTACAATGAGCAGTTCTTC
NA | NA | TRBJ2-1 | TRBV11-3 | CASSLVQFWEQFF | TGTGCCAGCAGCTTAGTCCAATTCTGGGAGCAGTTCTTC
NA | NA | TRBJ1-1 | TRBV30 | CAWNPEGGVEAFF | TGTGCCTGGAATCCGGAGGGGGGAGTTGAAGCTTTCTTT
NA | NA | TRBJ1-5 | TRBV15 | CATSRDRRGGNQPQHF | TGTGCCACCAGCAGAGATCGGAGGGGCGGCAATCAGCCCCAGCATTTT
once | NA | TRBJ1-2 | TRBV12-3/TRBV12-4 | CASSQGKGYTF | TGTGCCAGCAGTCAGGGAAAGGGCTACACCTTC
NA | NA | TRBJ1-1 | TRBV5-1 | CASSIGSPNTEAFF | TGCGCCAGCAGCATCGGGAGCCCGAACACTGAAGCTTTCTTT
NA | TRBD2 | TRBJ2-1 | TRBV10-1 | CASGRDHNEQFF | TGCGCCAGCGGGAGGGATCACAATGAGCAGTTCTTC
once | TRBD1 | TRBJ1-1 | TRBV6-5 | CASSSLGQGWTEAFF | TGTGCCAGCAGTTCCCTCGGACAGGGGTGGACTGAAGCTTTCTTT
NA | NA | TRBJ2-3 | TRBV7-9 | CASRGYAADTQYF | TGTGCCAGCAGAGGGTACGCCGCAGATACGCAGTATTTT
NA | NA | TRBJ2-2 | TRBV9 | CASSGPPWQGRNTGELFF | TGTGCCAGCAGCGGCCCTCCTTGGCAGGGGAGGAACACCGGGGAGCTGTTTTTT
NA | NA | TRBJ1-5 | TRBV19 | CASSIPQKSNQPQHF | TGTGCCAGTAGTATTCCGCAGAAGAGCAATCAGCCCCAGCATTTT
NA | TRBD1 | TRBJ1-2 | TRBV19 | CASRRQGIDGYTF | TGTGCCAGTAGGCGACAGGGTATCGATGGCTACACCTTC
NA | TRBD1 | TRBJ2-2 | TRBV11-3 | CASSFRGLRMDTGELFF | TGTGCCAGCAGCTTCAGGGGGTTAAGGATGGACACCGGGGAGCTGTTTTTT
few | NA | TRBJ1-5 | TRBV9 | CASSVGPEGQPQHF | TGTGCCAGCAGCGTAGGCCCCGAGGGTCAGCCCCAGCATTTT
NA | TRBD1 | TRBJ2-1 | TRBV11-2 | CASSSGTGLYNEQFF | TGTGCCAGCAGCTCCGGGACAGGCCTCTACAATGAGCAGTTCTTC
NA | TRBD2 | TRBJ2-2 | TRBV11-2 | CASSFEAGDGELFF | TGTGCCAGCAGCTTTGAAGCGGGAGACGGGGAGCTGTTTTTT
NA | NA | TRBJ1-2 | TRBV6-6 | CASTPVGGRDYGYTF | TGTGCCAGCACCCCCGTGGGGGGGCGCGACTATGGCTACACCTTC
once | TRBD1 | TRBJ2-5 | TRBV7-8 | CASSLGTGVKTQYF | TGTGCCAGCAGCTTAGGGACAGGGGTAAAGACCCAGTACTTC
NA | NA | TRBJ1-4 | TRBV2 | CASSTRQEHGEKLFF | TGTGCCAGCAGTACCAGACAGGAGCACGGGGAAAAACTGTTTTTT
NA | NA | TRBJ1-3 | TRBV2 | CASSPLFWGAENTIYF | TGTGCCAGCAGCCCTTTATTTTGGGGGGCTGAAAACACCATATATTTT
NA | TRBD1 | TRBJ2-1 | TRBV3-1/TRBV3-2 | CASSSGGAPANEQFF | TGTGCCAGCAGCTCAGGGGGCGCACCCGCCAATGAGCAGTTCTTC
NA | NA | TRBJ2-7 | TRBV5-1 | CASSLGDQGYEQYF | TGCGCCAGCAGCTTGGGTGATCAGGGATACGAGCAGTACTTC
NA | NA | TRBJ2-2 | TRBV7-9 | CASSMTANTGELFF | TGTGCCAGCAGCATGACAGCGAACACCGGGGAGCTGTTTTTT
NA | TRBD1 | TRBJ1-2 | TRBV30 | CAWTGGALTFGYTF | TGTGCCTGGACAGGGGGCGCTTTGACCTTTGGCTACACCTTC
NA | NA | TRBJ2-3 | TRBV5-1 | CASSSSYITDTQYF | TGCGCCAGCAGCTCATCATACATCACAGATACGCAGTATTTT
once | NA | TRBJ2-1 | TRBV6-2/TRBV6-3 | CASSSPGEANNEQFF | TGTGCCAGCAGTAGTCCGGGGGAGGCGAACAATGAGCAGTTCTTC
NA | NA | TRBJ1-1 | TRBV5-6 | CASLFEAFF | TGTGCCAGCCTATTTGAAGCTTTCTTT
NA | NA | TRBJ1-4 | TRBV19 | CASRPFRGRTNEKLFF | TGTGCCAGTAGGCCCTTCCGAGGGCGGACTAATGAAAAACTGTTTTTT
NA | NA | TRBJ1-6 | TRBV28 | CASSPSGVKGPYNSPLHF | TGTGCCAGCTCTCCCAGCGGGGTAAAGGGGCCCTATAATTCACCCCTCCACTTT
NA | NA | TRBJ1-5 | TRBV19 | CASCTSWASPQPQHF | TGTGCCAGTTGTACGAGCTGGGCCTCCCCTCAGCCCCAGCATTTT
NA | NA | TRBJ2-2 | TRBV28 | CASSPVGADTGELFF | TGTGCCAGCAGTCCCGTGGGCGCGGACACCGGGGAGCTGTTTTTT
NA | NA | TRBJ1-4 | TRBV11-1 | CASSLIGQADEKLFF | TGTGCCAGCAGCTTAATCGGGCAGGCCGATGAAAAACTGTTTTTT
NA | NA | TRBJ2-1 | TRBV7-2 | CASSLEGLPREQFF | TGTGCCAGCAGCTTAGAGGGTCTCCCCCGGGAGCAGTTCTTC
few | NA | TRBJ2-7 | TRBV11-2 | CASSPARGGGYEQYF | TGTGCCAGCAGCCCTGCTAGAGGCGGAGGCTACGAGCAGTACTTC
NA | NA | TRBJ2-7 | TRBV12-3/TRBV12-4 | CASSFGFTYEQYF | TGTGCCAGCAGTTTTGGTTTTACCTACGAGCAGTACTTC
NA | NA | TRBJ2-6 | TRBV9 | CASSLPGGVRSGANVLTF | TGTGCCAGCAGTCTTCCTGGCGGTGTGCGCTCTGGGGCCAACGTCCTGACTTTC
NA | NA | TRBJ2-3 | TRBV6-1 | CASSEYPPSRSPTDTQYF | TGTGCCAGCAGTGAATACCCCCCGTCGAGGTCCCCCACAGATACGCAGTATTTT
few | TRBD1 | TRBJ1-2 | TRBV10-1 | CASSLPGQGKTNYGYTF | TGCGCCAGCAGTCTTCCGGGACAGGGAAAGACTAACTATGGCTACACCTTC
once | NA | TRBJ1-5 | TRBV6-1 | CASSEARDQPQHF | TGTGCCAGCAGTGAAGCCAGAGATCAGCCCCAGCATTTT
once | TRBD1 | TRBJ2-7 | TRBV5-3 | CARRHPGQGLLGLKNEQYF | TGTGCCAGAAGACATCCGGGACAGGGTTTATTGGGGTTGAAGAACGAGCAGTACTTC
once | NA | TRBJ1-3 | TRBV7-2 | CASSFEQGVAGNTIYF | TGTGCCAGCAGCTTCGAACAGGGCGTTGCTGGAAACACCATATATTTT
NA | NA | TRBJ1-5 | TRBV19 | CASSSSRGYIRVDQPQHF | TGTGCCAGTAGTTCCTCCAGGGGATATATAAGAGTGGATCAGCCCCAGCATTTT
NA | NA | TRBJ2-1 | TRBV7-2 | CASREGRYNEQFF | TGTGCCAGCAGGGAGGGTCGATACAATGAGCAGTTCTTC
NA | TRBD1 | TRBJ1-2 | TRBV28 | CASSSGQGYNYGYTF | TGTGCCAGCAGTTCCGGACAGGGGTACAACTATGGCTACACCTTC
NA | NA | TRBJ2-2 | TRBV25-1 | CASGPVIGELFF | TGTGCCAGCGGTCCTGTAATCGGGGAGCTGTTTTTT
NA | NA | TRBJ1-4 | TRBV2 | CASSERTTNEKLFF | TGTGCCAGCAGTGAGAGAACAACTAATGAAAAACTGTTTTTT
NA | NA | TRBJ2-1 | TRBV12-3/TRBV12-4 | CATGRDTSNEQFF | TGTGCCACCGGCCGGGACACCAGCAATGAGCAGTTCTTC
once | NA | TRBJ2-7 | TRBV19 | CASSNRGLSYEQYF | TGTGCCAGTAGTAACCGGGGATTGTCCTACGAGCAGTACTTC
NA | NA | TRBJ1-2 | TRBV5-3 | CARSLGPIF | TGTGCCAGAAGCTTGGGCCCAATATTC
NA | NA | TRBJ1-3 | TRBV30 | CAWYRETGNTIYF | TGTGCCTGGTACAGGGAAACTGGAAACACCATATATTTT